Listed here are 11 T cell receptor beta chains from one sample, sequenced in a study of regulatory T cells in long-lasting Graves disease. With iRepertoire HTBI primers and Arm-PCR of CDR3 regions, TCR beta libraries were built. TCRdb itself ran the multiplex PCR reads through MiXCR, one entry per CDR3 protein. The profile covers some 430,000 distinct CDR3 sequences, with 20% to 25% appearing a single time and roughly 6.9% taken by the ten largest. As for time point: persistent/refractory GD, antithyroid drugs over 5 years with positive TRAb. PBMC RNA served as the TCR library source. This sample comprised peripheral blood mononuclear cells (PBMCs), obtained when the disease was refractory, from a patient treated with antithyroid drugs. Receptors were obtained from a female donor with Graves disease.

In this sample, this clonotype turned up many times. The chain uses TRBV19 and TRBJ1-5, with a tentative D call TRBD1 (5 bases). The CDR3 contains 14 residues. CDR1 is LNHDA, CDR2 SQIVND, per germline (reference sequence). Trimming removed 6 bases at V and 1 base at J, with 10 bases between. The CDR3 DNA follows: TGTGCCAGTAGGATTGGACAAAGCAATCAGCCCCAGCATTTT. This sequence encodes CASRIGQSNQPQHF.

This clonotype appeared many times. The chain combines TRBV28 with TRBJ1-5; 9 bases are shared with TRBD1. Germline V gene data show CDR1 as MDHEN and CDR2 as SYDVKM. Trimming cost V 7 bases and J 2 bases; bases outside gene matches: 6. The CDR3 totals 15 residues. For the CDR3, the DNA is TGTGCCAGCAATACAGGGGGCGCGGGCAATCAGCCCCAGCATTTT. It translates to CASNTGGAGNQPQHF.

This clonotype was seen repeatedly, ten times or more. The chain links TRBV11-3 to TRBJ2-7; 7 nucleotides match TRBD1. Germline assignment: CDR1 SGHNT and CDR2 YENEEA. The CDR3 sequence is 15 residues long. With 3 bases clipped from V and 3 bases from J, the junction kept 8 bases outside the gene matches. Here the CDR3 reads CASSLLDRLYYEQYF. The CDR3, as DNA: TGTGCCAGCAGCTTGCTGGACAGGTTATACTACGAGCAGTACTTC.

The rearrangement joins TRBV6-2 or TRBV6-3 to TRBJ1-6, with 8 bases identical to TRBD1. The germline gives CDR1 MNHEY, CDR2 SVGEGT. CDR3 length: 19 amino acids. V shed 0 bases and J 6 bases; nucleotides not matched to a gene: 13. CDR3 sequence reads: CASSYSETGEAVVNSPLHF. The DNA for the CDR3 is TGTGCCAGCAGTTACTCAGAGACAGGGGAAGCGGTAGTTAATTCACCCCTCCACTTT.

The chain joins TRBV7-9 to TRBJ2-7; D may correspond to TRBD1 or TRBD2 (5 bases each). CDR1 is SEHNR and CDR2 is FQNEAQ in the germline V gene (reference sequence). V gave up 2 bases and J gave up 5 bases, with 16 bases separating them. CDR3 length: 15 amino acids. CDR3 nucleotides: TGTGCCAGCAGCTTAAGGAGGCAGGGTACGGACGAGCAGTACTTC. Encoded protein: CASSLRRQGTDEQYF.

This clonotype was picked up many times. V gene TRBV2 combines with J gene TRBJ2-5, with D maybe TRBD1 (9 bases). The CDR3 consists of 21 residues. Trimming pared 0 bases from V and 4 bases from J, leaving 30 bases between. Germline CDR1 SNHLY, CDR2 FYNNEI. The CDR3 reads CASSEALLGGLGGGQGETQYF. The CDR3 coding sequence is TGTGCCAGCAGTGAAGCGCTTCTGGGGGGACTAGGAGGGGGACAGGGAGAGACCCAGTACTTC.

In its sample, this clonotype was seen many times. The chain employs TRBV6-1 and TRBJ2-7; D unresolved. Trimming took 2 bases from V and 12 from J, leaving 14 bases between them. CDR1 is MNHNS and CDR2 is SASEGT in the germline V gene. This CDR3 has 12 residues. Here the CDR3 reads CASSEKRAVPYF. In nucleotides, the CDR3 is TGTGCCAGCAGTGAAAAACGGGCAGTTCCGTACTTC.

This rearrangement joins TRBV13 to TRBJ2-2; the D gene is possibly TRBD2 (6 bases). This CDR3 is built from 16 residues. Trimming left V 2 bases short and J 1 base short, with 11 bases between. In germline, CDR1 is PRHDT, CDR2 FYEKMQ (reference sequence). The CDR3 coding sequence is TGTGCCAGCAGCTTAACCCCCGGGGGGAACACCGGGGAGCTGTTTTTT. It yields the protein CASSLTPGGNTGELFF.

CDR3 loop: CASSLDRLAGDTGELFF. For the CDR3, the DNA is TGTGCCAGCAGCTTAGACCGACTAGCGGGAGACACCGGGGAGCTGTTTTTT. This sequence joins TRBV7-2 and TRBJ2-2, with 12 bases lining up with TRBD2. This CDR3 has 17 residues. Germline loops: CDR1 SGHTA, CDR2 FQGNSA. With 1 base clipped from V and 3 bases from J, the junction kept 3 bases outside the gene matches.

The chain carries TRBV15 and TRBJ2-5; D call uncertain. This CDR3 contains 16 residues. V lost 0 bases to trimming and J lost 9 bases, with 20 bases between them. The germline V gene encodes CDR1 LNHNV and CDR2 YYDKDF (reference sequence). The CDR3 DNA reads TGTGCCACCAGCAGAGATCTCGGAACGGCCGGCGCCCCCCAGTACTTC. This translates into CATSRDLGTAGAPQYF.

The sample holds many counts of this clonotype. This sequence joins TRBV24-1 and TRBJ1-2, with a weak D call TRBD1 (5 bases). The V gene's germline CDR1 is KGHDR and CDR2 SFDVKD. The CDR3 is 13 amino acids. V was pared by 0 bases and J by 8 bases, with 9 bases between. The CDR3: CATSDLTRDGYTF. The CDR3 DNA is TGTGCCACCAGTGATTTGACCAGGGACGGCTACACCTTC.